A single sample is the source of the 6 T cell receptor beta chains below, sequenced in a study of response to subunit inactivated influenza vaccine. Via MiXCR, TCRdb re-called the RT-PCR reads, giving one row per CDR3 protein. The sample includes 530,000 or so distinct CDR3 sequences, roughly 23% seen only once; the top ten take around 2%. The source was CD4+ T cells sorted from PBMCs, collected more than 4 days after vaccination. These receptors were obtained from a man aged 50 or older who received an inactivated influenza vaccine.

The rearrangement links TRBV6-6 to TRBJ2-2, with 14 bases identical to TRBD2. This CDR3 has 18 amino acids. J lost 5 bases, V lost 2 bases, and 7 bases had no gene match. The germline gives CDR1 MNHNY, CDR2 SVGAGI (reference sequence). In DNA form, the CDR3 reads TGTGCCAGCAGTTACGGGACTAGCGGGAGTGTTTTTACCGGGGAGCTGTTTTTT. It yields the protein CASSYGTSGSVFTGELFF.

This clonotype was counted between two and nine times. This sequence joins TRBV9 and TRBJ2-2; D gene unclear. V lost 0 bases and J lost 0, with 6 bases in between. Germline lookup yields CDR1 SGDLS and CDR2 YYNGEE. The CDR3 is made up of 15 amino acids. This CDR3 is CASSVAVTNTGELFF. In DNA form, the CDR3 reads TGTGCCAGCAGCGTAGCGGTAACGAACACCGGGGAGCTGTTTTTT.

This chain joins TRBV4-1 and TRBJ2-4; 15 nucleotides line up with TRBD2. The junction had 8 bases not matched to a gene; V was cut back by 3 bases and J by 2 bases. The CDR3 totals 19 residues. Germline lookup yields CDR1 MGHRA and CDR2 YSYEKL. This CDR3 is CASSHGTSGGPLTKNIQYF. The DNA of the CDR3 is TGCGCCAGCAGCCACGGGACTAGCGGGGGGCCCTTAACCAAAAACATTCAGTACTTC.

The chain carries TRBV12-3 or TRBV12-4 and TRBJ2-1, with D unclear. This CDR3 comprises 11 residues. Between the trimmed V and J ends, which lost 7 bases and 4 bases, there was a span of 5 bases. This chain's CDR3 is CASKTYNEQFF. CDR3 bases: TGTGCCAGCAAAACTTACAATGAGCAGTTCTTC.

As for this clonotype: One base away lies a much larger clone, so this may be a sequencing read error. The gene calls are TRBV7-9 and TRBJ1-5; D might be TRBD1 (5 bases). The length of the CDR3 is 15 residues. CDR1 is SEHNR, CDR2 FQNEAQ, per germline (reference sequence). CDR3 amino acids: CAGSSDGGYYQPQHF. The CDR3 DNA is TGTGCCGGCAGCTCCGACGGGGGTTACTATCAGCCCCAGCATTTT.

This clonotype occurred a few times. The chain carries TRBV5-1 and TRBJ1-1; 10 bases agree with TRBD1. J lost 7 bases, V lost 0 bases, and 6 bases had no gene match. The CDR3 runs 15 residues. Germline CDR1 is SGHRS and CDR2 is YFSETQ. The DNA for the CDR3 is TGCGCCAGCAGCTTGGCCGGGACAGGGGCCAATGAAGCTTTCTTT. Its protein product is CASSLAGTGANEAFF.